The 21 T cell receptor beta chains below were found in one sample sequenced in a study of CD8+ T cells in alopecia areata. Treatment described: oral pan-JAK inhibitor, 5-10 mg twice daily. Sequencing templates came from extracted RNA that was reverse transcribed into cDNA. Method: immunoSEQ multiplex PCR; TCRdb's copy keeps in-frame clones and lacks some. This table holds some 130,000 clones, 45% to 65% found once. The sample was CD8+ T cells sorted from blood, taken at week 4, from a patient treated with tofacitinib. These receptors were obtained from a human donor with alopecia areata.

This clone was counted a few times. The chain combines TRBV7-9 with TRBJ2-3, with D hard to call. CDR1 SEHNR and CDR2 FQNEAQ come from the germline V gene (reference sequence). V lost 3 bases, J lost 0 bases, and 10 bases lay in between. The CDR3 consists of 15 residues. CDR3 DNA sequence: TGTGCCAGCAGCTTGGGCACCACTAGCACAGATACGCAGTATTTT. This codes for CASSLGTTSTDTQYF.

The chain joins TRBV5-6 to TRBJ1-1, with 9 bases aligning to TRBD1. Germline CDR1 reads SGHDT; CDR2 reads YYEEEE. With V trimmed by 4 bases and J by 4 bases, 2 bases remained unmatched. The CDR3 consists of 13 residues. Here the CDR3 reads CASSTGQGTEAFF. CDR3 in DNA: TGTGCCAGCAGCACGGGACAGGGCACTGAAGCTTTCTTT.

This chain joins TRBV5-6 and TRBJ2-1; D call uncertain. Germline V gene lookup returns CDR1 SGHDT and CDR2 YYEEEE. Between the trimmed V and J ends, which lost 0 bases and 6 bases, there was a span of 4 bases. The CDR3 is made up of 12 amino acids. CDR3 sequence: CASSLEVNEQFF. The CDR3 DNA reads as TGTGCCAGCAGCTTGGAGGTCAATGAGCAGTTCTTC.

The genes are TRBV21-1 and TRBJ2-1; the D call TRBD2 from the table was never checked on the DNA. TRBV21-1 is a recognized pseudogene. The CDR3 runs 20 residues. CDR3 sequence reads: CASGGSGGLFSFSSYNEQFF. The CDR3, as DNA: TGTGCCAGCGGAGGTAGCGGGGGGCTTTTTTCTTTTAGCTCCTACAATGAGCAGTTCTTC.

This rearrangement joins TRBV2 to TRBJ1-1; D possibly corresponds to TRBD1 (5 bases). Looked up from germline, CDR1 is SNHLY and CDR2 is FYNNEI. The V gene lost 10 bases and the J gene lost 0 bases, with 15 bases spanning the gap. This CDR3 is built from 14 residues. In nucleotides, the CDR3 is TGTGCCACCCAACAGGACTTTATGAACACTGAAGCTTTCTTT. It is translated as CATQQDFMNTEAFF. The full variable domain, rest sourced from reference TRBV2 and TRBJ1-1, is EPEVTQTPSHQVTQMGQEVILRCVPISNHLYFYWYRQILGQKVEFLVSFYNNEISEKSEIFDDQFSVERPDGSNFTLKIRSTKLEDSAMYFCATQQDFMNTEAFFGQGTRLTVV.

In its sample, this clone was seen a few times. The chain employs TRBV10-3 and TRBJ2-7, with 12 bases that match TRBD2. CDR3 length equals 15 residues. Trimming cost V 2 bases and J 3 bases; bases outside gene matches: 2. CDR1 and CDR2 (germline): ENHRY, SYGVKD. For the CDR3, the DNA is TGTGCCATCAGTGAGGGACTAGCGGGAAACTACGAGCAGTACTTC. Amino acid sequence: CAISEGLAGNYEQYF.

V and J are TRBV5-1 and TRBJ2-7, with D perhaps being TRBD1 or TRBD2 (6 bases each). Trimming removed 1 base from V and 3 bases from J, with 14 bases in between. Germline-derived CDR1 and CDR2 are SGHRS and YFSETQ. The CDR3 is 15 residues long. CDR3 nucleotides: TGCGCCAGCAGCTTGCGGACAGTGGGGGGCTACGAGCAGTACTTC. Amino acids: CASSLRTVGGYEQYF.

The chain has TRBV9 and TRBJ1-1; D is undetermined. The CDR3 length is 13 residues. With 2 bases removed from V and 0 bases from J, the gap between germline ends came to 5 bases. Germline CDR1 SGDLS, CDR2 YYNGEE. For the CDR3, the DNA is TGTGCCAGCAGCGTCACGGTGAACACTGAAGCTTTCTTT. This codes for CASSVTVNTEAFF.

The CDR3 DNA is TGTGCCAGCAGTTCCAACGACCCTCAAGAGACCCAGTACTTC. Its translation is CASSSNDPQETQYF. The chain combines TRBV6-5 with TRBJ2-5; D unclear. The V gene's germline CDR1 is MNHEY and CDR2 SVGAGI. The CDR3 runs 14 residues. The V end lost 4 bases, the J end lost 2 bases, and 11 bases lay between the germline ends.

CDR3 sequence: CASSGDRGGEAFF. The DNA for the CDR3 is TGTGCCAGCAGCGGCGACAGGGGCGGTGAGGCTTTCTTT. The chain couples TRBV5-6 to TRBJ1-1; 8 nucleotides agree with TRBD1. Germline V gene lookup returns CDR1 SGHDT and CDR2 YYEEEE. There are 13 residues in the CDR3. V gave up 4 bases and J gave up 11 bases; unmatched junction bases: 10.

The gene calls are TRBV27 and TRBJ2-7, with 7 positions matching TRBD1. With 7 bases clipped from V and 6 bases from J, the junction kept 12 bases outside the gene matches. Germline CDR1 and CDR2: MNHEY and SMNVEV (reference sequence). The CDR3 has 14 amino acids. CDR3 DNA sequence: TGTGCCAGCACCAGGACAGGTTCGTCTTTCGAGCAGTACTTC. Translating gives CASTRTGSSFEQYF.

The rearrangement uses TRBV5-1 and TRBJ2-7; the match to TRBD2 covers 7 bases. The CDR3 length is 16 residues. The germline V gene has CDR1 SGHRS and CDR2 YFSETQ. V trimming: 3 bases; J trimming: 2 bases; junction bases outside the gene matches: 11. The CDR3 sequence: CASSSAGGGGPYEQYF. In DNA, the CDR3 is TGCGCCAGCAGCTCGGCTGGCGGGGGAGGACCCTACGAGCAGTACTTC. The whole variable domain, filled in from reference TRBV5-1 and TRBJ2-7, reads KAGVTQTPRYLIKTRGQQVTLSCSPISGHRSVSWYQQTPGQGLQFLFEYFSETQRNKGNFPGRFSGRQFSNSRSEMNVSTLELGDSALYLCASSSAGGGGPYEQYFGPGTRLTVT.

CDR3 in amino acids: CASSYYPDRNQPQHF. The CDR3 region has the DNA TGCGCCAGCTCCTACTATCCAGACCGCAATCAGCCCCAGCATTTT. The rearrangement uses TRBV10-2 and TRBJ1-5; D gene uncertain. This CDR3 contains 15 residues. V lost 8 bases, J lost 2 bases, and 16 bases lay in between. Germline assignment: CDR1 WSHSY and CDR2 SAAADI.

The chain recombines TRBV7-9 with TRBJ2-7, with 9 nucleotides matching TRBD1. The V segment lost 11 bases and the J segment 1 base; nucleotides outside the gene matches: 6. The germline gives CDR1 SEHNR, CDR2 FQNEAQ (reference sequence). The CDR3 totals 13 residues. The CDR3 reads CAGDGTGSYEQYF. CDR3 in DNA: TGTGCCGGGGACGGGACAGGGTCCTACGAGCAGTACTTC.

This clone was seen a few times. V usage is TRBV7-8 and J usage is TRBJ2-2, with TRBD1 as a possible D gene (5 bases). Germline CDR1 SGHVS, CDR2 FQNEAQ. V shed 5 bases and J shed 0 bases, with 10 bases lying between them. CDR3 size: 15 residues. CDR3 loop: CASSTMTANTGELFF. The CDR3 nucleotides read TGTGCCAGCAGCACTATGACAGCGAACACCGGGGAGCTGTTTTTT.

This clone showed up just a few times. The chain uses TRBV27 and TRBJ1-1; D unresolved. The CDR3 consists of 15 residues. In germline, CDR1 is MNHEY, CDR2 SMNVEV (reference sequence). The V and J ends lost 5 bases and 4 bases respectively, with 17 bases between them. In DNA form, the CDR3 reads TGTGCCAGCAGTATCGCACACTACGGGCGCACTGAAGCTTTCTTT. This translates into CASSIAHYGRTEAFF.

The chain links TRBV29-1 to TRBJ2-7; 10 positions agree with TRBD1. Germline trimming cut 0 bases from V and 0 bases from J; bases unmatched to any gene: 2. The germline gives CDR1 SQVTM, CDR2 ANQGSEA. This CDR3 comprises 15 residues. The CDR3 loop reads CSVEDRDRGSYEQYF. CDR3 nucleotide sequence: TGCAGCGTTGAAGATAGGGACAGGGGCTCCTACGAGCAGTACTTC.

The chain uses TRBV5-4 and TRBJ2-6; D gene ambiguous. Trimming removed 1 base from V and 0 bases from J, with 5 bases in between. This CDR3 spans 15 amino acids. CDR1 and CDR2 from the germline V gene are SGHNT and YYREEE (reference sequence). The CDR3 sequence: CASSLSRSGANVLTF. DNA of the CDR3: TGTGCCAGCAGCTTGAGCCGCTCTGGGGCCAACGTCCTGACTTTC.

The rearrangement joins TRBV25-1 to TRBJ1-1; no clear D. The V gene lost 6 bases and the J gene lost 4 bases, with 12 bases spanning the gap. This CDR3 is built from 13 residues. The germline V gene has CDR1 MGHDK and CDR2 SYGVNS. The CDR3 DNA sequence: TGTGCCAGCAGGGAGGGTGAGGCCACTGAAGCTTTCTTT. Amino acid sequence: CASREGEATEAFF.

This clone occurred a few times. The chain's CDR3 is CAWREGNQETQYF. The CDR3 DNA reads TGTGCCTGGAGGGAGGGAAACCAAGAGACCCAGTACTTC. The chain combines TRBV30 with TRBJ2-5, with TRBD2 as a possible D gene (6 bases). Germline loops: CDR1 GTSNPN, CDR2 SVGIG (reference sequence). Deletions cut 3 bases from V and 0 bases from J, with 8 bases between. The CDR3 sequence is 13 residues long.

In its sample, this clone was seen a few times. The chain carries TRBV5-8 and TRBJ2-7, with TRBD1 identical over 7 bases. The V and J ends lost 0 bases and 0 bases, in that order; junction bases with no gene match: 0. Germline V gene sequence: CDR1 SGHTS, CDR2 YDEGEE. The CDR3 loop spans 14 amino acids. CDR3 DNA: TGTGCCAGCAGCTTGGGGGACAGCTCCTACGAGCAGTACTTC. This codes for CASSLGDSSYEQYF.